This entry lists 27 T cell receptor beta chains sequenced from one sample in a study of lymphopenia after photon versus proton radiotherapy. Sequenced by immunoSEQ multiplex PCR; TCRdb stores in-frame clones only, minus some. The sample holds 70,000 or so clones, approximately 91% seen once. Sequencing used peripheral blood, obtained from a patient treated with photon-based radiotherapy. Receptor source: a woman between 70 and 85 years old with pancreatic cancer.

The chain carries TRBV10-3 and TRBJ2-7; 9 nucleotides match TRBD1. Germline-derived CDR1 and CDR2 are ENHRY and SYGVKD. The CDR3 extends over 14 amino acids. V lost 5 bases and J lost 7; bases outside the gene matches: 9. CDR3 in amino acids: CAISTGTGPGEQYF. CDR3 nucleotide sequence: TGTGCCATCAGTACCGGGACAGGGCCAGGGGAGCAGTACTTC.

This clone appeared once. The V and J genes are TRBV27 and TRBJ2-2; TRBD2 is a possible D gene (6 bases). V was trimmed by 5 bases and J by 5 bases, leaving 6 bases between them. Germline V CDR1 and CDR2: MNHEY, SMNVEV (reference sequence). The CDR3 runs 12 residues. This chain's CDR3 is CASSRGTGELFF. DNA of the CDR3: TGTGCCAGCAGTCGGGGGACCGGGGAGCTGTTTTTT.

The rearrangement uses TRBV5-8 and TRBJ2-7; 8 nucleotides agree with TRBD1. Unmatched junction bases numbered 9, after V lost 4 bases and J lost 6 bases. The CDR3 totals 14 residues. In germline, CDR1 is SGHTS, CDR2 YDEGEE. The CDR3 is CASSRGQVGGEQYF. CDR3 DNA sequence: TGTGCCAGCAGCCGGGGACAGGTCGGAGGCGAGCAGTACTTC.

The V gene is TRBV7-8, the J gene TRBJ1-2; D is perhaps TRBD1 (5 bases). Trimming took 5 bases from V and 2 from J, leaving 9 bases between them. The CDR3 has 13 residues. Looked up from germline, CDR1 is SGHVS and CDR2 is FQNEAQ. DNA for the CDR3: TGTGCCAGCAGCAAGACAGAGAACTATGGCTACACCTTC. This translates into CASSKTENYGYTF.

V is TRBV4-2 and J is TRBJ2-7, with 9 bases identical to TRBD2. This CDR3 region has 16 residues. Unmatched junction bases numbered 7, after V lost 4 bases and J lost 0 bases. Germline V gene sequence: CDR1 LGHNA, CDR2 YNFKEQ. The CDR3 loop is CASSLSPSGISYEQYF. CDR3 DNA sequence: TGTGCCAGCAGCCTTTCTCCTAGCGGGATCTCCTACGAGCAGTACTTC.

The CDR3 bases are TGTGCCAGCACCAAACGGGACGAAAAAGAGCAGTTCTTC. Protein product: CASTKRDEKEQFF. The rearrangement joins TRBV7-9 to TRBJ2-1; D tentatively reads TRBD1 or TRBD2 (5 bases each). Per germline, CDR1 SEHNR and CDR2 FQNEAQ (reference sequence). V lost 7 bases and J 10 bases, leaving 17 bases between the germline ends. The CDR3 is made up of 13 amino acids.

This clone was seen a handful of times. V gene TRBV27 combines with J gene TRBJ2-7, with D tentatively TRBD1 or TRBD2 (5 bases each). V was trimmed by 5 bases and J by 3 bases, leaving 23 bases between them. The CDR3 has 17 residues. Per germline, CDR1 MNHEY and CDR2 SMNVEV (reference sequence). The DNA for the CDR3 is TGTGCCAGCAGTCCCTCCCTTCGGGACGTAAACAACTACGAGCAGTACTTC. Protein product: CASSPSLRDVNNYEQYF.

The chain uses TRBV7-3 and TRBJ2-2; D could derive from TRBD1 or TRBD2 (5 bases each). Germline V gives CDR1 SGHTA, CDR2 FQGTGA. With 0 bases removed from V and 4 bases from J, the gap between germline ends came to 15 bases. The CDR3 has 17 amino acids. The CDR3 loop reads CASSLTNGGVRTGELFF. The CDR3 bases are TGTGCCAGCAGCTTAACTAATGGGGGAGTACGCACCGGGGAGCTGTTTTTT.

The chain is built from TRBV10-3 and TRBJ1-1; a possible D gene is TRBD1 (5 bases). Germline CDR1 reads ENHRY; CDR2 reads SYGVKD. V lost 7 bases and J lost 8, with 14 bases in between. CDR3 length equals 12 residues. Written as DNA, the CDR3 is TGTGCCATCAAGTCCGGGGACGGCGAAGCTTTCTTT. This translates into CAIKSGDGEAFF.

The chain uses TRBV7-2 and TRBJ2-1, with D perhaps matching TRBD2 (6 bases). Germline assignment: CDR1 SGHTA and CDR2 FQGNSA. The V end lost 6 bases, the J end lost 8 bases, and 14 bases lay between the germline ends. This CDR3 comprises 13 residues. The CDR3 protein is CASRGLGPHEQFF. In nucleotides, the CDR3 is TGTGCCAGCAGGGGACTCGGGCCCCATGAGCAGTTCTTC.

This clone was seen once. The CDR3 DNA is TGTGCCAGCTCACCGGAGGAGAAGACCCAGTACTTC. Protein: CASSPEEKTQYF. V is TRBV18 and J is TRBJ2-5, with a possible D match to TRBD2 (5 bases). The CDR3 runs 12 residues. Germline assignment: CDR1 KGHSH and CDR2 LQKENI. V lost 3 bases to trimming and J lost 6 bases, with 8 bases between them.

The chain is built from TRBV11-2 and TRBJ2-3, with 16 bases identical to TRBD2. Germline CDR1 is SGHAT and CDR2 is FQNNGV. The CDR3 sequence is 19 residues long. V shed 5 bases and J 2 bases; nucleotides not matched to a gene: 10. The CDR3 loop reads CASSPGLAGGPVPTDTQYF. CDR3 in DNA: TGTGCCAGCAGCCCGGGACTAGCGGGAGGGCCTGTCCCCACAGATACGCAGTATTTT.

This chain joins TRBV27 and TRBJ2-7; 8 bases line up with TRBD1. The V gene end was trimmed by 6 bases and the J gene end by 1 base; junction bases not matched to a gene: 8. The CDR3 runs 15 residues. The V gene's germline CDR1 is MNHEY and CDR2 SMNVEV (reference sequence). For the CDR3, the DNA is TGTGCCAGCAGGAGGAAAGGGGACAGGTCCTACGAGCAGTACTTC. Protein sequence: CASRRKGDRSYEQYF.

This chain uses TRBV2 with TRBJ1-1; no firm D call. Germline values: CDR1 SNHLY, CDR2 FYNNEI. The length of the CDR3 is 13 residues. Between the trimmed V and J ends, which lost 1 base and 1 base, there was a span of 4 bases. CDR3 region: CASSEDRNTEAFF. In DNA form, the CDR3 reads TGTGCCAGCAGTGAAGACAGGAACACTGAAGCTTTCTTT. The full variable domain, in which reference TRBV2 and TRBJ1-1 provide the parts outside the CDR3, is EPEVTQTPSHQVTQMGQEVILRCVPISNHLYFYWYRQILGQKVEFLVSFYNNEISEKSEIFDDQFSVERPDGSNFTLKIRSTKLEDSAMYFCASSEDRNTEAFFGQGTRLTVV.

J is TRBJ1-5 and V is TRBV5-5; 7 bases are shared with TRBD1. CDR3 size: 15 residues. Unmatched junction bases numbered 4, after V lost 0 bases and J lost 4 bases. Germline CDR1 and CDR2: SGHKS and YYEKEE (reference sequence). The CDR3 DNA reads TGTGCCAGCAGCTTGGACAGGGGACAGAATCAGCCCCAGCATTTT. It translates to CASSLDRGQNQPQHF.

This rearrangement joins TRBV19 to TRBJ2-5, with D possibly called TRBD1 or TRBD2 (5 bases each). Germline loops: CDR1 LNHDA, CDR2 SQIVND (reference sequence). This CDR3 comprises 15 residues. Trimming cost V 6 bases and J 4 bases, with 18 bases left between them. CDR3 residues: CASSQPRARGETQYF. In DNA, the CDR3 is TGTGCCAGTAGCCAACCCCGGGCGAGGGGAGAGACCCAGTACTTC.

A word on this clone: One end of the junction fails to match germline, which may point to a read error. The chain couples TRBV5-4 to TRBJ2-7; 10 nucleotides agree with TRBD1. The germline CDR1 and CDR2 sequences are SGHNT and YYREEE (reference sequence). This CDR3 region has 15 residues. In DNA form, the CDR3 reads TGCGCCAGCAGCATTCGGACAGGGGGATCCTACGAGCAGTACTTC. Its protein product is CASSIRTGGSYEQYF.

The V call is TRBV19, the J call TRBJ2-7; 8 bases fit TRBD1. Per the germline V gene, CDR1 is LNHDA and CDR2 is SQIVND (reference sequence). The CDR3 has 13 residues. V dropped 4 bases and J dropped 10; count of bases not matched to a gene: 9. CDR3 nucleotides: TGTGCCAGTAGTACCACCGCGGGACAGGTCCAGTACTTC. It is translated as CASSTTAGQVQYF.

This clone came up once. The V and J genes are TRBV18 and TRBJ2-1, with D hard to call. This CDR3 is 15 amino acids long. V shed 6 bases and J shed 0 bases, with 12 bases lying between them. CDR1 is KGHSH and CDR2 is LQKENI in the germline V gene. The CDR3 sequence: CASSPPGSSYNEQFF. In DNA form, the CDR3 reads TGTGCCAGCTCCCCCCCCGGAAGCTCCTACAATGAGCAGTTCTTC.

V is TRBV9 and J is TRBJ2-3; 8 bases are shared with TRBD2. Germline loops: CDR1 SGDLS, CDR2 YYNGEE. Trimming took 0 bases from V and 0 from J; bases not matched to a gene: 3. The CDR3 totals 16 residues. CDR3 bases: TGTGCCAGCAGCGTAGGCGGCGGGAGGAGCACAGATACGCAGTATTTT. Translated: CASSVGGGRSTDTQYF.

V is TRBV18 and J is TRBJ2-7; D gene uncertain. The CDR3 runs to 15 residues. The V gene's germline CDR1 is KGHSH and CDR2 LQKENI. V was cut by 3 bases and J by 2 bases, with 14 bases left in between. CDR3 coding DNA: TGTGCCAGCTCACCGAGTGGCGGATTCGCCTACGAGCAGTACTTC. It yields the protein CASSPSGGFAYEQYF.

V usage is TRBV5-1 and J usage is TRBJ2-5; possibly TRBD2 for D (5 bases). Germline V gene data show CDR1 as SGHRS and CDR2 as YFSETQ. The V and J ends lost 4 bases and 4 bases respectively, with 8 bases between them. The CDR3 runs 12 residues. CDR3 amino acids: CASSPEGETQYF. The CDR3 region has the DNA TGCGCCAGCAGCCCCGAGGGAGAGACCCAGTACTTC.

The CDR3 region is CASAPWRGTDTQYF. The DNA for the CDR3 is TGTGCCAGCGCCCCTTGGCGGGGCACAGATACGCAGTATTTT. The gene calls are TRBV18 and TRBJ2-3; D may be TRBD2 (5 bases). The germline V gene encodes CDR1 KGHSH and CDR2 LQKENI. This CDR3 has 14 residues. Trimming removed 8 bases from V and 1 base from J, with 13 bases in between.

A word on this clone: This sample also contains other DNA sequences that code for the same CDR3. The V call is TRBV10-3, the J call TRBJ2-3; 8 bases map to TRBD2. The CDR3 sequence is 18 residues long. Trimming took 4 bases from V and 1 from J; bases not matched to a gene: 13. CDR1 is ENHRY and CDR2 is SYGVKD in the germline V gene. For the CDR3, the DNA is TGTGCCATCAGTGGCCCTCCAGGGAGCGGGAGACGCACAGATACGCAGTATTTT. Encoded protein: CAISGPPGSGRRTDTQYF.

The rearrangement uses TRBV6-4 and TRBJ2-2; 11 nucleotides agree with TRBD2. The CDR3 sequence is 14 residues long. The trim removed 9 bases at V and 5 bases at J, leaving 5 bases unmatched. Germline assignment: CDR1 MRHNA and CDR2 SNTAGT. For the CDR3, the DNA is TGTGCCAGTCGTAGCGGGAGGGAGACCGGGGAGCTGTTTTTT. Translating it yields CASRSGRETGELFF.

The genes are TRBV21-1 and TRBJ1-3; no DNA check was done on the table's D call, TRBD1. TRBV21-1 is a known pseudogene. The CDR3 is 17 residues long. This CDR3 is CASSKAVERTELNTIYF. The CDR3 DNA sequence: TGTGCCAGCAGCAAAGCCGTTGAGCGGACAGAATTAAACACCATATATTTT.

The CDR3 nucleotides read TGTGCCAAATCCGGGACAGGGGGCATCTACGAGCAGTACTTC. It specifies CAKSGTGGIYEQYF. The rearrangement links TRBV25-1 to TRBJ2-7; the match to TRBD1 covers 12 bases. This CDR3 spans 14 amino acids. Losses at the gene ends were 10 bases for V and 3 bases for J; bases not matched to a gene: 7. From germline, CDR1 is MGHDK and CDR2 SYGVNS.